The 22 T cell receptor beta chains in this list originate from one sample, sequenced in a study of T cells in tuberculosis. Time point defined: new active TB diagnosis, blood taken before or within 7 days of starting treatment. Using immunoSEQ multiplex PCR, the repertoire was profiled, and TCRdb retains in-frame clones only, with some absent. The data show around 33,000 clones, roughly 87% seen once. This specimen consisted of PBMCs, obtained at tuberculosis diagnosis. The receptors were sampled from an adult with tuberculosis.

CDR3: CASRTGNDQPQHF. Written as DNA, the CDR3 is TGTGCCAGCAGGACAGGGAATGATCAGCCCCAGCATTTT. The rearrangement uses TRBV27 and TRBJ1-5; 7 nucleotides agree with TRBD1. CDR3 length: 13 amino acids. The germline V gene has CDR1 MNHEY and CDR2 SMNVEV (reference sequence). Trimming removed 6 bases from V and 5 bases from J; junction bases left unmatched: 4.

The rearrangement joins TRBV18 to TRBJ1-5; TRBD1 aligns across 8 bases. Germline loops: CDR1 KGHSH, CDR2 LQKENI. The CDR3 spans 14 residues. V lost 6 bases and J lost 0; bases outside the gene matches: 1. The CDR3 region has the DNA TGTGCCAGCTCGACAGGGGATAGCAATCAGCCCCAGCATTTT. Amino acid sequence: CASSTGDSNQPQHF.

This rearrangement joins TRBV4-3 to TRBJ2-1, with TRBD2 matching 10 bases. The ends lost 4 bases at V and 2 bases at J; junction bases unmatched: 14. CDR1 and CDR2 from the germline V gene are LGHNA and YSLEER. The CDR3 is made up of 19 amino acids. CDR3 protein: CASSPPLAGPRLTYNEQFF. The CDR3 DNA sequence: TGCGCCAGCAGCCCCCCACTAGCGGGACCGAGATTAACCTACAATGAGCAGTTCTTC.

This sequence joins TRBV7-8 and TRBJ2-1; 7 nucleotides agree with TRBD2. CDR3 length equals 13 residues. Germline assignment: CDR1 SGHVS and CDR2 FQNEAQ. J gave up 6 bases and V 5 bases, and 4 bases lay outside the gene matches. The CDR3 region is CASSLGTINEQFF. Written as DNA, the CDR3 is TGTGCCAGCAGCCTCGGGACTATCAATGAGCAGTTCTTC. The full variable domain, its missing parts supplied by reference TRBV7-8 and TRBJ2-1, is GAGVSQSPRYKVAKRGQDVALRCDPISGHVSLFWYQQALGQGPEFLTYFQNEAQLDKSGLPSDRFFAERPEGSVSTLKIQRTQQEDSAVYLCASSLGTINEQFFGPGTRLTVL.

The chain links TRBV6-6 to TRBJ1-2; 9 bases map to TRBD1. The CDR3 is 16 amino acids. V shed 5 bases and J 4 bases; nucleotides not matched to a gene: 11. Germline loops: CDR1 MNHNY, CDR2 SVGAGI (reference sequence). The CDR3 DNA reads as TGTGCCAGCAGTCAAGATAACAGGGGGCGAGGCTATGGCTACACCTTC. Translated: CASSQDNRGRGYGYTF.

The J gene is TRBJ1-1, the V gene TRBV5-1; 7 bases map to TRBD1. V dropped 2 bases and J dropped 1; count of bases not matched to a gene: 2. Germline values: CDR1 SGHRS, CDR2 YFSETQ. The CDR3 runs 14 residues. In DNA form, the CDR3 reads TGCGCCAGCAGCTTTGGGACAGCGAACACTGAAGCTTTCTTT. This codes for CASSFGTANTEAFF.

V usage is TRBV4-1 and J usage is TRBJ2-4, with 7 bases fitting TRBD1. Germline V gene lookup returns CDR1 MGHRA and CDR2 YSYEKL. This CDR3 region has 16 residues. With V trimmed by 4 bases and J by 0 bases, 6 bases remained unmatched. The CDR3 is CASSPATGPAKNIQYF. CDR3 sequence (DNA): TGCGCCAGCAGCCCTGCGACAGGGCCAGCCAAAAACATTCAGTACTTC.

The chain employs TRBV29-1 and TRBJ2-7, with 8 bases fitting TRBD1. The CDR3 covers 12 residues. J gave up 3 bases and V 7 bases, and 5 bases lay outside the gene matches. Germline CDR1 and CDR2: SQVTM and ANQGSEA. This CDR3 is CSAAGQGYEQYF. The CDR3 bases are TGCAGCGCCGCCGGACAGGGCTACGAGCAGTACTTC.

The chain couples TRBV28 to TRBJ1-5, with 7 bases matching TRBD1. CDR3 length: 16 residues. CDR1 is MDHEN and CDR2 is SYDVKM in the germline V gene. The V and J ends lost 7 bases and 3 bases, in that order; junction bases with no gene match: 12. The CDR3 coding sequence is TGTGCCAGCACCTCATTGGGGACAGTTTTCAATCAGCCCCAGCATTTT. It encodes CASTSLGTVFNQPQHF.

About this clone: One end of the junction does not line up with germline, which may come from a read error. The chain couples TRBV27 to TRBJ2-2; no clear D gene. CDR3 size: 13 residues. The germline V gene encodes CDR1 MNHEY and CDR2 SMNVEV (reference sequence). CDR3 amino acids: CASSLSGSFGLFF. In DNA, the CDR3 is TGTGCCAGCAGTCTATCCGGGTCTTTCGGGCTGTTTTTT.

This chain connects TRBV29-1 to TRBJ2-3, with 7 bases identical to TRBD2. V lost 7 bases to trimming and J lost 0 bases; unmatched junction nucleotides: 10. Germline V gene sequence: CDR1 SQVTM, CDR2 ANQGSEA. The CDR3 is 15 amino acids. The CDR3 sequence is CSGDYMGGSTDTQYF. The CDR3 nucleotides read TGCAGCGGGGATTACATGGGGGGGAGCACAGATACGCAGTATTTT.

CDR3 sequence: CAWSASPSAYNEQFF. The DNA for the CDR3 is TGTGCCTGGAGCGCTTCCCCTTCGGCCTACAATGAGCAGTTCTTC. The V call is TRBV30, the J call TRBJ2-1, with D unresolved. V dropped 3 bases and J dropped 2 bases, with 14 bases sitting between them. CDR3 size: 15 residues. The germline V gene encodes CDR1 GTSNPN and CDR2 SVGIG (reference sequence).

This chain uses TRBV29-1 with TRBJ2-5; a possible D gene is TRBD1 (6 bases). Germline-derived CDR1 and CDR2 are SQVTM and ANQGSEA. This CDR3 comprises 12 residues. V lost 8 bases and J lost 3, with 13 bases in between. In DNA form, the CDR3 reads TGCAGCCAAGGACAGAGAAAAGAGACCCAGTACTTC. Protein: CSQGQRKETQYF.

This chain links TRBV5-1 with TRBJ2-5, with D possibly matching TRBD1 (6 bases). The ends were cut back, 0 bases at V and 4 bases at J, with 10 bases in the middle. Germline assignment: CDR1 SGHRS and CDR2 YFSETQ. The CDR3 sequence is 14 residues long. The CDR3 bases are TGCGCCAGCAGCTTGGAAGGGGGTGTAGAGACCCAGTACTTC. Translated, it gives CASSLEGGVETQYF.

This chain joins TRBV5-4 and TRBJ1-3; 7 nucleotides align to TRBD1. In germline, CDR1 is SGHNT, CDR2 YYREEE (reference sequence). J gave up 8 bases and V 5 bases, and 13 bases lay outside the gene matches. The CDR3 spans 15 residues. CDR3 nucleotide sequence: TGTGCCAGCAGTTCAATCGACAGGGCGGCGGACACCATATATTTT. Encoded protein: CASSSIDRAADTIYF. Based on the CDR3 plus reference TRBV5-4 and TRBJ1-3, the full variable domain is ETGVTQSPTHLIKTRGQQVTLRCSSQSGHNTVSWYQQALGQGPQFIFQYYREEENGRGNFPPRFSGLQFPNYSSELNVNALELDDSALYLCASSSIDRAADTIYFGEGSWLTVV.

In its sample, this clone was seen once. In nucleotides, the CDR3 is TGCAGCGTTGATAGGGGGGGACAGGGTAATGGCTACACCTTC. It translates to CSVDRGGQGNGYTF. The chain employs TRBV29-1 and TRBJ1-2; 9 bases line up with TRBD1. The CDR3 runs 14 residues. Germline lookup yields CDR1 SQVTM and CDR2 ANQGSEA. V shed 3 bases, J shed 6 bases, and the junction held 8 bases outside the gene matches. The full variable domain, with the rest looked up from reference TRBV29-1 and TRBJ1-2, is SAVISQKPSRDICQRGTSLTIQCQVDSQVTMMFWYRQQPGQSLTLIATANQGSEATYESGFVIDKFPISRPNLTFSTLTVSNMSPEDSSIYLCSVDRGGQGNGYTFGSGTRLTVV.

This chain's CDR3 is CASSQEGREAGELFF. The CDR3 DNA is TGCGCCAGCAGCCAAGAGGGCAGGGAGGCCGGGGAGCTGTTTTTT. The chain carries TRBV4-1 and TRBJ2-2; possibly TRBD2 for D (6 bases). CDR1 is MGHRA, CDR2 YSYEKL, per germline. V lost 0 bases, J lost 6 bases, and 11 bases lay in between. The CDR3 is 15 residues long.

This clone has just a few counts. The chain recombines TRBV2 with TRBJ1-5, with no clear D. The V and J ends lost 6 bases and 4 bases respectively, with 4 bases between them. Germline CDR1 SNHLY, CDR2 FYNNEI. This CDR3 has 11 residues. CDR3 sequence (DNA): TGTGCCAGCAGCCTTAATCAGCCCCAGCATTTT. Its protein product is CASSLNQPQHF.

This rearrangement joins TRBV28 to TRBJ1-5, with D hard to call. CDR3 length: 13 residues. Germline V lookup: CDR1 MDHEN, CDR2 SYDVKM. V was clipped by 4 bases and J by 5 bases, with 9 bases between them. The CDR3 here is CASSWTGDQPQHF. DNA of the CDR3: TGTGCCAGCAGTTGGACGGGAGATCAGCCCCAGCATTTT.

The gene calls are TRBV5-4 and TRBJ2-2, with D possibly being TRBD2 (5 bases). The CDR3 consists of 14 residues. V was trimmed by 6 bases and J by 3 bases, leaving 12 bases between them. Germline V gives CDR1 SGHNT, CDR2 YYREEE (reference sequence). CDR3 region: CASTRGRHTGELFF. In DNA, the CDR3 is TGTGCCAGCACGAGAGGGAGACACACCGGGGAGCTGTTTTTT.

This chain joins TRBV25-1 and TRBJ2-3; unclear D gene. Trimming cost V 4 bases and J 0 bases, with 5 bases left between them. Looked up from germline, CDR1 is MGHDK and CDR2 is SYGVNS. CDR3 size: 13 residues. The CDR3 reads CASSVGSTDTQYF. CDR3 in DNA: TGTGCCAGCAGTGTCGGGAGCACAGATACGCAGTATTTT.

The chain uses TRBV7-2 and TRBJ2-3; 9 bases match TRBD1. The CDR3 loop spans 15 amino acids. The germline V gene encodes CDR1 SGHTA and CDR2 FQGNSA. J gave up 3 bases and V 5 bases, and 6 bases lay outside the gene matches. CDR3 DNA: TGTGCCAGCAGCCACAGGGGGCTGGGTACAGATACGCAGTATTTT. This codes for CASSHRGLGTDTQYF.